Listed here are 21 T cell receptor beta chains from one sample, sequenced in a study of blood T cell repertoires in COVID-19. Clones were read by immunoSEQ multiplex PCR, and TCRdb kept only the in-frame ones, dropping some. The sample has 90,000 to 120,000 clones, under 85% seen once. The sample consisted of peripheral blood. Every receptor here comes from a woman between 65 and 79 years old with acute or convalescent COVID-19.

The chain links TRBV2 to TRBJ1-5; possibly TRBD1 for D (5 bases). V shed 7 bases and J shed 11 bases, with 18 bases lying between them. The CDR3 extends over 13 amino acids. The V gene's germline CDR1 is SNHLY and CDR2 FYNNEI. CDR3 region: CASNKFRDMAQHF. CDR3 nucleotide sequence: TGTGCCAGCAACAAATTCAGGGATATGGCCCAGCATTTT.

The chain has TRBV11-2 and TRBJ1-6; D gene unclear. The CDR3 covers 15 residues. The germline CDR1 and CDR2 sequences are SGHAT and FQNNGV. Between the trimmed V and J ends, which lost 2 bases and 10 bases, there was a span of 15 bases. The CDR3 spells CASSLLSQSGSPLHF. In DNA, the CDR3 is TGTGCCAGCAGCTTATTATCGCAGTCGGGATCACCCCTCCACTTT.

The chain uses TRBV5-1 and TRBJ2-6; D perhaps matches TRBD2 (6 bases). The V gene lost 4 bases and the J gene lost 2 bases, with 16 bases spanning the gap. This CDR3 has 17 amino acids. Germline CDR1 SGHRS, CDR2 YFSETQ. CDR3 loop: CASSAEGRLAGANVLTF. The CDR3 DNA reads TGCGCCAGCAGCGCCGAGGGGAGGCTGGCTGGGGCCAACGTCCTGACTTTC.

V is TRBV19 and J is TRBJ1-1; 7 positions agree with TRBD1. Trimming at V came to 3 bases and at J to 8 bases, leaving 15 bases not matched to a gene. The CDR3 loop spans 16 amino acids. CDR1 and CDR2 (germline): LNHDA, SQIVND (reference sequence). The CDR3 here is CASSILGGRGKSEAFF. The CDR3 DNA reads TGTGCCAGTAGTATCCTGGGGGGCAGGGGGAAGTCAGAAGCTTTCTTT.

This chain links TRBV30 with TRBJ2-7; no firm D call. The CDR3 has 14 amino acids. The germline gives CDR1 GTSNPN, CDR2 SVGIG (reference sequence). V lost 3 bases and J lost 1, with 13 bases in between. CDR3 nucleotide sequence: TGTGCCTGGAGACAAAGCGATAGGTCCTACGAGCAGTACTTC. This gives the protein CAWRQSDRSYEQYF.

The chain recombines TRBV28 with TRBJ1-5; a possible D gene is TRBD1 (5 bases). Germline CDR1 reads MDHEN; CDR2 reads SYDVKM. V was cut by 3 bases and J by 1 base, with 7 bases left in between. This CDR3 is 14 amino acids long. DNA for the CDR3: TGTGCCAGCAGTTTGAGACAGAGCAATCAGCCCCAGCATTTT. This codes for CASSLRQSNQPQHF. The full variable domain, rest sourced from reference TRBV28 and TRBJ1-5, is DVKVTQSSRYLVKRTGEKVFLECVQDMDHENMFWYRQDPGLGLRLIYFSYDVKMKEKGDIPEGYSVSREKKERFSLILESASTNQTSMYLCASSLRQSNQPQHFGDGTRLSIL.

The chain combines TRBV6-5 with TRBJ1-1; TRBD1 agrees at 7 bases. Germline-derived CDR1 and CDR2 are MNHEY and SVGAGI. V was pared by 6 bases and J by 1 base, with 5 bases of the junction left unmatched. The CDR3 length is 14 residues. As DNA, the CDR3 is TGTGCCAGCAGCCTAGGGGGCTGGAACACTGAAGCTTTCTTT. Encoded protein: CASSLGGWNTEAFF.

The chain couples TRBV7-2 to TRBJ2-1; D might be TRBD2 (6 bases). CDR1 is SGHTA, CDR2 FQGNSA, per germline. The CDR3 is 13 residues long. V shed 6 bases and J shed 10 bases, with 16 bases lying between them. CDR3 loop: CASSRVGGSEQFF. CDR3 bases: TGTGCCAGCAGTCGAGTGGGGGGTAGCGAGCAGTTCTTC.

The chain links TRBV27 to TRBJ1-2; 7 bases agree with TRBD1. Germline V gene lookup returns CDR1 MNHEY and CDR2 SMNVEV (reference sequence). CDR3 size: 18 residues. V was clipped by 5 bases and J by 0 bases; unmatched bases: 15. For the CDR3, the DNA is TGTGCCAGCAGTCCAATGACAGGGTGGTTCTATTCTAACTATGGCTACACCTTC. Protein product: CASSPMTGWFYSNYGYTF.

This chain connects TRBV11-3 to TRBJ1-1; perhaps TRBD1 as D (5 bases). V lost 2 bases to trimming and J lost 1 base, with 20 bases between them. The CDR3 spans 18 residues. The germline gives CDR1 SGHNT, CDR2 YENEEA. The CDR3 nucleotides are TGTGCCAGCAGCTTATCGTCCCGGAGGGGAGGGACGAACACTGAAGCTTTCTTT. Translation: CASSLSSRRGGTNTEAFF.

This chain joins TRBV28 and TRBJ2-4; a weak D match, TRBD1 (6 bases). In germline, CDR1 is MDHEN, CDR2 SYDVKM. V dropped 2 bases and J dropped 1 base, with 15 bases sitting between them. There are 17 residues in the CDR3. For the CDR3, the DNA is TGTGCCAGCAGTTTAAGTTCGAGCCAGGGGGCCAAAAACATTCAGTACTTC. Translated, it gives CASSLSSSQGAKNIQYF.

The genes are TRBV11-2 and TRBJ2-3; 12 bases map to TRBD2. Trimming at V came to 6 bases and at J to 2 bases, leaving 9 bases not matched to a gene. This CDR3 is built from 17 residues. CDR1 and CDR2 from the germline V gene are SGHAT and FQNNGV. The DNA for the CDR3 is TGTGCCAGCAGTCGCTCCGGGACTAGCGGGTTCACAGATACGCAGTATTTT. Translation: CASSRSGTSGFTDTQYF.

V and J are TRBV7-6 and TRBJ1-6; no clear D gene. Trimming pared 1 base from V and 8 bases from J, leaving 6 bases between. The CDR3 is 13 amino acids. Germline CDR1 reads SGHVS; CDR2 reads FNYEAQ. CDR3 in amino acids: CASSLDSYSPLHF. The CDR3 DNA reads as TGTGCCAGCAGCTTAGACAGTTATTCACCCCTCCACTTT.

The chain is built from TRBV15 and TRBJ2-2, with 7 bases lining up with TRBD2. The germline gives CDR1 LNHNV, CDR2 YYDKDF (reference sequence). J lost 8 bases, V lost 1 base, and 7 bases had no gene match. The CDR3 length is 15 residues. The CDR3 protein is CATSRVDGRPGELFF. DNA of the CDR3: TGTGCCACCAGCAGAGTAGACGGGAGGCCTGGGGAGCTGTTTTTT.

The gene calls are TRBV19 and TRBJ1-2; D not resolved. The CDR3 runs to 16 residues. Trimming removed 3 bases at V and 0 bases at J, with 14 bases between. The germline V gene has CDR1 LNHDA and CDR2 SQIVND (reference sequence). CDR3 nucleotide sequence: TGTGCCAGTAGTATTATGGGAGAAACTACTAACTATGGCTACACCTTC. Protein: CASSIMGETTNYGYTF.

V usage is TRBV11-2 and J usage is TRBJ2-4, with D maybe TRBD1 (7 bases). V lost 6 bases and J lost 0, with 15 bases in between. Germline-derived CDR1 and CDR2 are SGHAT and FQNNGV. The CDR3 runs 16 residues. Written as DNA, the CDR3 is TGTGCCAGCAGGCCCGGGGGACAGCTAGCCAAAAACATTCAGTACTTC. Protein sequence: CASRPGGQLAKNIQYF.

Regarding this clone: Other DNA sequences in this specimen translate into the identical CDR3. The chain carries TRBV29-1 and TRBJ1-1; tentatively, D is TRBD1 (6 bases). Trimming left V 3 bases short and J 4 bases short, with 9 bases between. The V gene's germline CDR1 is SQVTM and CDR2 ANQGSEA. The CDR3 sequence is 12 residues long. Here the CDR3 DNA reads TGCAGCGTTGACAGGGGTCGCACTGAAGCTTTCTTT. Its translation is CSVDRGRTEAFF.

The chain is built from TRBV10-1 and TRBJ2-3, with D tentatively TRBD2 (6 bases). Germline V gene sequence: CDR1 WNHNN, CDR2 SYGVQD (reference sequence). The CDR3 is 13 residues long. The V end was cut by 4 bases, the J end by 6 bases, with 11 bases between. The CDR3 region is CASSAGVVDTQYF. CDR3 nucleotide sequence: TGCGCCAGCAGTGCGGGAGTGGTGGATACGCAGTATTTT.

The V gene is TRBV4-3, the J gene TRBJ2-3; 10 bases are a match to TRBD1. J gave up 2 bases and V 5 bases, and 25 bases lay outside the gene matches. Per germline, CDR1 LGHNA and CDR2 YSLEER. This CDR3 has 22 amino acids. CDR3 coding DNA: TGCGCCAGCAGCACCCGAGTCCATACGGGACAGGGGCGAAAGGTCCTCACAGATACGCAGTATTTT. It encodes CASSTRVHTGQGRKVLTDTQYF.

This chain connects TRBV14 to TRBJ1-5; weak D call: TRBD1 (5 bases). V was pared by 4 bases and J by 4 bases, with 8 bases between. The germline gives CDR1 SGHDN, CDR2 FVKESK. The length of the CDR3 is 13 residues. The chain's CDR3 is CASSRGLNQPQHF. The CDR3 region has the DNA TGTGCCAGCAGCCGGGGACTGAATCAGCCCCAGCATTTT.

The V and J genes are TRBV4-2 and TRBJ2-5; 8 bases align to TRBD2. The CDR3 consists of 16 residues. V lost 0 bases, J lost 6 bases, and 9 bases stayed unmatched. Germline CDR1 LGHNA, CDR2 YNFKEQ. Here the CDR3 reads CASSQDRSVAGQTQYF. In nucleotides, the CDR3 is TGTGCCAGCAGCCAAGATCGTAGCGTAGCGGGGCAGACCCAGTACTTC.